This T cell receptor (beta chain) was documented in a study of T cell responses to AZD1222 COVID-19 vaccine. The CDR3 contains 13 residues. Germline V lookup: CDR1 MDHEN, CDR2 SYDVKM. V was clipped by 6 bases and J by 5 bases, with 14 bases between them. Some clones are missing from TCRdb's copy, which holds only in-frame ones; the method was immunoSEQ multiplex PCR. This table holds roughly 91,000 clones, 90% found once. The specimen was peripheral blood, collected on day 0 of AZD1222 vaccination. This receptor was taken from an adult in good health. The gene calls are TRBV28 and TRBJ2-7; TRBD1 is a possible D gene (5 bases). The CDR3 is CASSRVSTDEQYF. The CDR3 DNA follows: TGTGCCAGCAGCCGGGTGTCGACAGACGAGCAGTACTTC.